The entry that follows covers one TCR beta chain sequence. The antigen remains undetermined. CDR1 and CDR2 from the germline V gene are GTSNPN and SVGIG (reference sequence). CDR3 size: 14 residues. Trimming shortened V by 4 bases and J by 3 bases, and 16 bases separated the two germline ends. The assay was immunoSEQ multiplex PCR, and TCRdb's table has in-frame clones only and misses some. This sample has more than 250,000 clones, with around 87% found just once. This specimen comes from a study of cytomegalovirus exposure and HLA in healthy donors. The study, taken as a whole, reports: Whilst most TCR sequences proved rare, a subset of public TCRs occurred across many donors.

Sequenced material: PBMCs. The sequence derives from a woman in her twenties or thirties in good health and CMV-seropositive. This chain uses TRBV30 with TRBJ2-7; D remains ambiguous. The CDR3 reads CAWTSWLGFYEQYF. DNA of the CDR3: TGTGCCTGGACGTCCTGGCTAGGGTTCTACGAGCAGTACTTC.